What follows is one T cell receptor beta chain and its context. The antigen is undetermined. Sorted populations all had greater than 95% purity. This entry is derived from a study of beta chain features in type 1 diabetes. Expressed TCRB transcripts were sequenced after all isolated RNA was converted to cDNA. TCRdb keeps only in-frame clones here, not all; method: immunoSEQ multiplex PCR. There are 140,000 or so clones in the sample; more than 10% occur only once, and 1% to 1.5% lies in the top ten. Study-level results: Type 1 diabetes patients had moderately but significantly shorter TCRB CDR3s in all four CD4+ subsets. In type 1 diabetes patients, VDJ junctions had fewer insertions; deletions at these junctions were more frequent. The question left open here concerned HLA type influencing TCRB rearrangement. Patients' naive, central memory and regulatory TCRB repertoires appeared more alike than those of healthy donors.

The source is a young man with type 1 diabetes. Material: central memory CD4+ T cells from blood.

The CDR3 spells CASSGRDRSYEQYF. CDR3 bases: TGTGCCAGCAGTGGCCGGGACAGGTCCTACGAGCAGTACTTC. This rearrangement joins TRBV28 to TRBJ2-7; 8 nucleotides align to TRBD1. Germline loops: CDR1 MDHEN, CDR2 SYDVKM. The CDR3 covers 14 residues. Unmatched junction bases numbered 4, after V lost 5 bases and J lost 1 base.